This T cell receptor beta chain was observed in a study of T cells in Graves' hyperthyroidism and ophthalmopathy (dated by TCRdb to between 2018 and 2021). Some background on the complete study: Peripheral blood samples were taken at the time of initial diagnosis, prior to any treatment. To identify TCR V-J signatures that set the groups apart, the researchers used a discovery cohort of 100 or so patients, made up of 40 to 45 with Graves' ophthalmopathy and some 56 with stable Graves' hyperthyroidism. Prospective prediction of ophthalmopathy was tested in an independent validation cohort consisting of some 19 hyperthyroidism patients and over 15 patients who later progressed to ophthalmopathy. For training and testing, the roughly 93 patients in the discovery cohort were randomly divided in a 7:3 ratio. Thyroid tissue and blood T-cell repertoires from six Graves' hyperthyroidism patients were also compared in the study. Once sampling was done, hyperthyroidism patients were given methimazole at a starting dose of 30 mg daily, whereas ophthalmopathy patients were given high-dose intravenous methylprednisolone. The paper reports TCR Vbeta CDR3 sequencing of 135 peripheral blood samples: approximately 41 ophthalmopathy, fewer than 80 hyperthyroidism and about 17 progressor patients.

A note on this clonotype: No antigen is known for it. One base away there is no much larger clone; base qualities are not given.

General study outcomes and caveats: No statistical method was used to fix the sample size in advance, and group allocation was not hidden from the investigators. Most expanded thyroid clonotypes (frequency above 0.001) were also detected in blood, suggesting blood repertoires may reflect thyroid immune responses. In validation, the model predicted progression to ophthalmopathy with approximately 70% sensitivity and 72.22% specificity, a median of approximately 6.7 months before onset. In cross-validation, a model built on a 13 V-J signature told ophthalmopathy apart from stable hyperthyroidism with about 90% sensitivity and 81% to 82% specificity, and in testing the same model reached 80%/75%.

The TCR beta CDR3 regions were amplified from RNA transcripts. For the first round of RT-PCR on the TCR CDR3, the HTBI primer set was used together with the Qiagen OneStep RT-PCR kit. Libraries were constructed in a second round of multiplex PCR, after which size selection and purification were performed. The libraries were sequenced on an Illumina HiSeq2000 using paired-end 100 bp reads. On the authors' methods: SOAPnuke was used to process the raw data, with reads discarded if the reads contained adapters or uncalled bases, had a mean Phred below 15, or lacked an exact constant-primer or identifier match. COPE v1.2.5 was used to merge high-quality paired reads, and clonotypes were defined as unique nucleotide sequences. MiTCR v1.1 was used to align the clonotypes against IMGT TRBV, TRBD and TRBJ reference segments. Analysis was restricted to V-J combinations with a frequency above 0.0001, which covered 98% to 99.2% of repertoires. The TCS score was defined as the ratio of F50 (clonal expansion) to E x V (chaos), calculated using BLOSUM62-based TCRdist between CDR3 peptides within each V-J. Welch's t-statistics and random forest reduced fewer than 550 V-J features to 10 to 15, which were used in a naive Bayes classifier (R e1071). TCRdb trimmed the raw reads at Q25, called clones with MiXCR and kept productive beta chains. A single entry per CDR3 protein holds the most common genes and DNA from its merged rows. TCRdb assigned the V and J calls; the authors' analysis was not used. For this sample there are roughly 500,000 distinct CDR3 sequences; roughly a sixth appear just once. About 29% of the sample belongs to the ten largest clones.

In the ophthalmopathy patients, disease was moderately to severely active, with a Clinical Activity Score of 3 or more, a NOSPECS grade of 4 or more, and a duration of less than 3 months. Patients with uncontrolled infections, other autoimmune diseases, pregnancy or lactation were excluded. Diagnoses relied on clinical symptoms, serum thyroxine and TRAb, thyroid ultrasound and orbital computed tomography. Ficoll-Paque density gradient centrifugation was used to isolate PBMCs from around 9.1 ml of fresh peripheral blood. Total RNA was extracted with Trizol reagent, and quality was checked on an Agilent 2100 Bioanalyzer. Looking up the germline V gene (reference sequence) yields CDR1 MNHNY and CDR2 SVGAGI. The CDR3 goes from the cysteine to the phenylalanine over 15 residues. The entry retains the CDR3 DNA only, 45 bases that are in frame from base 1. Trimming leaves V shorter by 0 bases and J shorter by 5 bases, with the junction holding 3 bases beyond the gene matches.

The chain links TRBV6-6 with TRBJ1-1; 10 bases in between match TRBD1. Specimen: blood. This clonotype originated in a woman in her 30s with Graves' ophthalmopathy. The CDR3 corresponds to CASSYSWTGGTEAFF. Here is the DNA: TGTGCCAGCAGTTACTCGTGGACAGGGGGAACTGAAGCTTTCTTT.